One and the same sample provided the 6 T cell receptor beta chains below, sequenced in a study of beta chain features in type 1 diabetes. Study conclusions and caveats: Moderate but significant shortening of TCRB CDR3s was recorded in all four CD4+ subsets from Type 1 diabetes patients.

Their antigen targets remain unknown. Of the isolated RNA, all was reverse transcribed, and so the sequenced material was expressed TCRB transcripts. Profiled with immunoSEQ multiplex PCR; TCRdb holds only in-frame clones, not every one. This sample carries some 200,000 clones, 16% of them seen once, and the ten largest clones take about 0.08%. The sample taken for sequencing was naive CD4+ T cells from blood. Every receptor here comes from a young man with type 1 diabetes.

The table lists this clone with a few counts. This chain joins TRBV9 and TRBJ2-5; tentative D call: TRBD1 (6 bases). The V end was cut by 0 bases, the J end by 4 bases, with 16 bases between. Per the germline V gene, CDR1 is SGDLS and CDR2 is YYNGEE. The CDR3 has 16 residues. This CDR3 reads CASSVAPGTGRETQYF. The CDR3 region has the DNA TGTGCCAGCAGCGTAGCACCAGGAACAGGGAGAGAGACCCAGTACTTC.

This chain connects TRBV7-3 to TRBJ2-3; no definite D call. Germline V lookup: CDR1 SGHTA, CDR2 FQGTGA. The CDR3 extends over 14 amino acids. The V end lost 2 bases, the J end lost 6 bases, and 12 bases lay between the germline ends. CDR3 loop: CASSLGRSSDTQYF. For the CDR3, the DNA is TGTGCCAGCAGCTTAGGGCGATCCTCGGATACGCAGTATTTT.

The chain couples TRBV5-1 to TRBJ1-5; maybe TRBD1 (5 bases). The germline V gene has CDR1 SGHRS and CDR2 YFSETQ. The germline V and J ends were trimmed by 2 bases and 11 bases, with 14 bases remaining between them. The CDR3 runs to 13 residues. This CDR3 is CASSFGGEEAQHF. CDR3 coding DNA: TGCGCCAGCAGCTTCGGAGGGGAGGAAGCCCAGCATTTT.

In its sample, this clone was seen a few times. The rearrangement uses TRBV9 and TRBJ1-3; 7 bases are shared with TRBD1. Germline V gene sequence: CDR1 SGDLS, CDR2 YYNGEE. J lost 4 bases, V lost 4 bases, and 5 bases had no gene match. CDR3 length: 14 amino acids. CDR3 in DNA: TGTGCCAGCAGCCTTCGGACAGGAGGAAACACCATATATTTT. Its translation is CASSLRTGGNTIYF.

This clone was observed a handful of times. The V gene is TRBV5-1, the J gene TRBJ2-3; D gene unclear. CDR3 length: 17 residues. Germline-derived CDR1 and CDR2 are SGHRS and YFSETQ. V lost 4 bases and J lost 2, with 20 bases in between. This chain's CDR3 is CASSAPKPVSSTDTQYF. The CDR3 DNA sequence: TGCGCCAGCAGCGCACCGAAACCGGTGTCCTCCACAGATACGCAGTATTTT.

V gene TRBV28 combines with J gene TRBJ2-1; tentatively, D is TRBD1 (6 bases). The ends were cut back, 4 bases at V and 13 bases at J, with 20 bases in the middle. This CDR3 is built from 14 residues. From germline, CDR1 is MDHEN and CDR2 SYDVKM. CDR3 DNA sequence: TGTGCCAGCAGTTCCCGACAGGACCGTACTCCCCAGTTCTTC. Amino acid sequence: CASSSRQDRTPQFF.